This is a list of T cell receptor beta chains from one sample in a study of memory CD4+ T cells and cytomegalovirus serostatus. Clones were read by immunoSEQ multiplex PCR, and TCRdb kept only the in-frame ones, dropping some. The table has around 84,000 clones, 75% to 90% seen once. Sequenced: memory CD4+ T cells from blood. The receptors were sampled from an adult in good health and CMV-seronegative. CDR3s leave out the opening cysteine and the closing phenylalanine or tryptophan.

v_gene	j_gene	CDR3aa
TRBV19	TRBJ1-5	ASGFTPGNQPQH
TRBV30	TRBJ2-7	AWSVEKGIGTYGEQY
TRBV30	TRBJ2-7	AWSPIRGSEQY
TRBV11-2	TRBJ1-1	ASSLLSGANTEAF
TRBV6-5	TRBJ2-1	ASSVYGGAYPF
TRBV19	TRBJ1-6	ASSITGQGNSPLH
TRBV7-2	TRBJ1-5	ASSQGGQPQH
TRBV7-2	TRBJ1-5	ASTQSVGTGQPQH
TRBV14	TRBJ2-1	ASSHGTSGGVEQF
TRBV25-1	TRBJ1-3	ASSSTGRGNTIY
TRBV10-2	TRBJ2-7	ASSDFLAGGSYEQY
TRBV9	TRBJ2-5	ASSKWGGQETQY
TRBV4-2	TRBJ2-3	ASSRGLSTDTQY
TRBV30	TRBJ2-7	AWSRQTGEQY
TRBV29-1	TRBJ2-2	SALRTGELF
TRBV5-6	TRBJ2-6	ASSMGQTSGANVLT